These T cell receptor beta chains were read from a single sample in a study of cytomegalovirus exposure and HLA in healthy donors. Libraries were prepared by immunoSEQ multiplex PCR; TCRdb keeps only in-frame clonotypes and omits some of them. The sample has 120,000 or so clones; 55% to 75% are singletons. Sequencing was performed on PBMCs. The source is a man aged 25 to 40 in good health and CMV-seropositive. Each CDR3 is given without its conserved first and last residue.

v_gene: TRBV19; j_gene: TRBJ2-3; CDR3aa: ASSQGLTGDTQY
v_gene: TRBV7-9; j_gene: TRBJ2-3; CDR3aa: ASSLLQADTQY
v_gene: TRBV4-1; j_gene: TRBJ1-2; CDR3aa: ASSQVGATPYGYT
v_gene: TRBV5-4; j_gene: TRBJ1-3; CDR3aa: ASSPGTGANTIY
v_gene: TRBV5-4; j_gene: TRBJ2-5; CDR3aa: ASSFRETQY
v_gene: TRBV28; j_gene: TRBJ2-1; CDR3aa: ASSPPPLEVYEQF
v_gene: TRBV10-3; j_gene: TRBJ1-2; CDR3aa: AIRTKLNPNGYT
v_gene: TRBV29-1; j_gene: TRBJ1-1; CDR3aa: SVSEGTNTEAF
v_gene: TRBV5-4; j_gene: TRBJ2-2; CDR3aa: ASSADRVNTGELF
v_gene: TRBV11-2; j_gene: TRBJ2-7; CDR3aa: ASSFSGYEQY
v_gene: TRBV6-5; j_gene: TRBJ1-1; CDR3aa: ASSPPGGTEAF
v_gene: TRBV6-1; j_gene: TRBJ1-3; CDR3aa: ASSASSGNTIY
v_gene: TRBV5-4; j_gene: TRBJ2-1; CDR3aa: ASSLRLAGLNEQF
v_gene: TRBV6-4; j_gene: TRBJ2-5; CDR3aa: ATIWRGIADHFPQETQY
v_gene: TRBV28; j_gene: TRBJ2-7; CDR3aa: ASSNSEARPEQY
v_gene: TRBV6-8; j_gene: TRBJ2-7; CDR3aa: ASSPTALSGIHEQY
v_gene: TRBV27; j_gene: -; CDR3aa: ASRRDYEQY
v_gene: TRBV10-3; j_gene: TRBJ1-2; CDR3aa: AISDPPNRGYGYT
v_gene: TRBV15; j_gene: TRBJ1-1; CDR3aa: ATREQGRNTEAF
v_gene: TRBV2; j_gene: TRBJ2-3; CDR3aa: ASSQDRDADTQY
v_gene: TRBV25-1; j_gene: TRBJ2-2; CDR3aa: ASSYGSFTGELF
v_gene: TRBV18; j_gene: TRBJ1-1; CDR3aa: ASSPPGDTEAF
v_gene: TRBV14; j_gene: TRBJ2-1; CDR3aa: ASSRGLPAYNEQF
v_gene: TRBV15; j_gene: TRBJ1-4; CDR3aa: ATSRARTAVATNEKLF
v_gene: TRBV27; j_gene: TRBJ1-1; CDR3aa: ASGRLGQGEAF
v_gene: TRBV27; j_gene: TRBJ2-2; CDR3aa: ASGRRGRDATGELF
v_gene: TRBV10-3; j_gene: TRBJ2-1; CDR3aa: AIDSGGGNEQF
v_gene: TRBV7-3; j_gene: TRBJ2-2; CDR3aa: ASSLIGGTGELF
v_gene: TRBV18; j_gene: TRBJ2-6; CDR3aa: ASSPPRTGVSGANVLT
v_gene: TRBV5-4; j_gene: TRBJ1-5; CDR3aa: ASSSRVGQPQH
v_gene: TRBV6-5; j_gene: TRBJ2-3; CDR3aa: ASGTVPDTQY
v_gene: TRBV5-1; j_gene: TRBJ1-2; CDR3aa: ASSLEGVRGLGYT
v_gene: TRBV30; j_gene: TRBJ2-3; CDR3aa: AWSGQGSRADTQY
v_gene: TRBV10-3; j_gene: TRBJ2-1; CDR3aa: AISESGGSFSNEQF
v_gene: TRBV29-1; j_gene: TRBJ2-7; CDR3aa: SVLRLAGVGGEQY
v_gene: TRBV6-5; j_gene: TRBJ2-5; CDR3aa: ASSYDYGETQY
v_gene: TRBV2; j_gene: TRBJ2-6; CDR3aa: ASSAFSGANVLT
v_gene: TRBV7-8; j_gene: TRBJ1-5; CDR3aa: ASSLGENQPQH
v_gene: TRBV7-9; j_gene: TRBJ2-5; CDR3aa: ASSLLAGAQETQY
v_gene: TRBV5-1; j_gene: TRBJ2-3; CDR3aa: ASSASWDRGPWTSLADTQY
v_gene: TRBV5-1; j_gene: TRBJ2-7; CDR3aa: ASRGGTRKTEQY
v_gene: TRBV5-4; j_gene: TRBJ1-1; CDR3aa: ASRNAGQGPAEAF
v_gene: TRBV27; j_gene: TRBJ2-2; CDR3aa: ASSLYGSGYTGELF
v_gene: TRBV5-6; j_gene: TRBJ1-2; CDR3aa: ASSLDRALGGYT
v_gene: TRBV2; j_gene: TRBJ2-6; CDR3aa: ASRGGPGDSGANVLT
v_gene: TRBV2; j_gene: TRBJ2-3; CDR3aa: ASTAGGAVTDTQY
v_gene: TRBV7-2; j_gene: TRBJ1-2; CDR3aa: ASSFLLGVGDYGYT
v_gene: TRBV4-2; j_gene: TRBJ1-4; CDR3aa: ASSLPTGVREKLF
v_gene: TRBV7-8; j_gene: TRBJ2-5; CDR3aa: ASSQTFGGRTETQY
v_gene: TRBV9; j_gene: TRBJ2-2; CDR3aa: ASSPWGGINTGELF
v_gene: TRBV4-1; j_gene: TRBJ2-7; CDR3aa: ASSSQGQGTYEQY
v_gene: TRBV6-5; j_gene: TRBJ2-7; CDR3aa: ASSHSFGTGQYEQY
v_gene: TRBV4-3; j_gene: TRBJ2-3; CDR3aa: ASSQDTSADTQY
v_gene: TRBV11-3; j_gene: TRBJ2-2; CDR3aa: ASSFRDTGELF
v_gene: TRBV5-4; j_gene: TRBJ1-1; CDR3aa: ASSLIGEFTEAF
v_gene: TRBV4-1; j_gene: TRBJ2-6; CDR3aa: ASSQEFYGANVLT
v_gene: TRBV7-2; j_gene: TRBJ1-5; CDR3aa: VSSPDRVSQPQH